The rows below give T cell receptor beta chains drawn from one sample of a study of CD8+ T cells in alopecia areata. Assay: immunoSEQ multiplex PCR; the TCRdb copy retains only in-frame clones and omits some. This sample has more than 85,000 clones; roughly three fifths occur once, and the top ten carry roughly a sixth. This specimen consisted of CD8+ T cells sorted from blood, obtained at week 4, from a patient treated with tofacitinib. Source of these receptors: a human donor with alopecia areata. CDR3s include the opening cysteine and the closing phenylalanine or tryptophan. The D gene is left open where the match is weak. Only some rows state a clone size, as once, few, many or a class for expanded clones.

CSVEDASGQGPSQPQETQYF TGCAGCGTTGAAGATGCCTCGGGGCAGGGGCCCAGCCAGCCACAAGAGACCCAGTACTTC - TRBV29-1 few TRBJ2-5
CASSLEGSRTEAFF TGTGCCAGCAGTTTAGAGGGCAGCCGCACTGAAGCTTTCTTT - TRBV27 - TRBJ1-1
CASSYSSSGQGEGYTF TGTGCCAGCAGTTACTCGAGTAGTGGGCAGGGGGAAGGCTACACCTTC TRBD1 TRBV6-5 few TRBJ1-2
CSVLRGNQETQYF TGCAGCGTTTTACGGGGCAACCAAGAGACCCAGTACTTC - TRBV29-1 - TRBJ2-5
CASSLVQGDAKNIQYF TGTGCCAGCAGCTTAGTACAGGGAGACGCCAAAAACATTCAGTACTTC - TRBV7-9 - TRBJ2-4
CASSQERGGYEQYF TGCGCCAGCAGCCAAGAGCGGGGGGGTTACGAGCAGTACTTC TRBD2 TRBV4-1 - TRBJ2-7
CASSYSITQPQHF TGTGCCAGCAGTTACTCGATTACTCAGCCCCAGCATTTT - TRBV6-5 - TRBJ1-5
CASSWTEETQYF TGTGCCAGCAGCTGGACAGAAGAGACCCAGTACTTC - TRBV11-2 - TRBJ2-5
CASRRTDSNQPQHF TGTGCCAGTAGAAGGACGGATAGCAATCAGCCCCAGCATTTT - TRBV19 - TRBJ1-5
CASSYRYEQYF TGTGCCAGCAGTTACCGTTACGAGCAGTACTTC - TRBV6-5 - TRBJ2-7
CASSLERNQPQHF TGTGCCAGCAGCTTGGAGCGCAATCAGCCCCAGCATTTT - TRBV5-6 - TRBJ1-5
CASSYGRGRVIDEQFF TGTGCCAGCAGTTACGGCCGCGGGAGAGTTATAGATGAGCAGTTCTTC TRBD2 TRBV6-5 - TRBJ2-1
CASSLARTGELFF TGCGCCAGCAGCTTGGCCAGGACCGGGGAGCTGTTTTTT - TRBV5-1 - TRBJ2-2
CASSSSSNQPQHF TGTGCCAGCAGTTCGAGTAGCAATCAGCCCCAGCATTTT - TRBV27 few TRBJ1-5
CASSGQGAGYGYTF TGTGCCAGCAGCGGACAGGGGGCCGGCTATGGCTACACCTTC TRBD1 TRBV9 few TRBJ1-2
CASSRGQGGGYTF TGTGCCAGCAGCCGTGGACAGGGTGGTGGCTACACCTTC TRBD1 TRBV7-9 - TRBJ1-2
CASSIGGTETQYF TGTGCCAGTAGTATAGGGGGAACAGAGACCCAGTACTTC - TRBV19 few TRBJ2-5
CASSLAGSDEQYF TGCGCCAGCAGCTTGGCCGGGTCAGACGAGCAGTACTTC - TRBV5-1 few TRBJ2-7
CASSLPGNPGELFF TGTGCCAGCAGTTTACCCGGAAACCCCGGGGAGCTGTTTTTT - TRBV27 - TRBJ2-2
CASSIIGLAGAEQYF TGTGCCAGTAGTATTATCGGACTAGCGGGAGCCGAGCAGTACTTC TRBD2 TRBV19 - TRBJ2-7
CASSRQGDRGDYEQYF TGTGCCAGCAGTAGACAGGGGGACAGGGGGGACTACGAGCAGTACTTC TRBD1 TRBV6-6 - TRBJ2-7
CAWNVYGKGTGELFF TGTGCCTGGAATGTCTATGGGAAGGGGACCGGGGAGCTGTTTTTT - TRBV30 - TRBJ2-2
CASSEMRGTEAFF TGTGCCAGCAGCGAAATGAGGGGCACTGAAGCTTTCTTT - TRBV6-5 - TRBJ1-1
CASSLPHYEQYF TGTGCCAGCAGCTTACCCCACTACGAGCAGTACTTC - TRBV7-9 few TRBJ2-7
CASSLSGTGPYEQYF TGTGCCAGCAGTTTATCGGGGACAGGGCCCTACGAGCAGTACTTC TRBD1 TRBV27 - TRBJ2-7
CASNGDRGYQETQYF TGTGCCAGCAACGGGGACAGGGGTTACCAAGAGACCCAGTACTTC TRBD1 TRBV28 few TRBJ2-5
CAWSELSHLNGEQFF TGTGCCTGGAGTGAACTATCACACCTCAACGGTGAGCAGTTCTTC - TRBV30 - TRBJ2-1
CASSSLAELTGELFF TGTGCCAGCAGTTCACTAGCGGAGCTCACCGGGGAGCTGTTTTTT TRBD2 TRBV6-5 few TRBJ2-2
CASSYDSGGDTQYF TGCGCCAGCAGCTACGACTCTGGCGGAGATACGCAGTATTTT - TRBV5-1 - TRBJ2-3
CASSAWGVQETQYF TGTGCCAGCAGTGCGTGGGGGGTGCAAGAGACCCAGTACTTC - TRBV2 - TRBJ2-5
CASPSSGKWTNEQFF TGTGCCAGTCCGTCAAGCGGGAAATGGACCAATGAGCAGTTCTTC TRBD2 TRBV27 - TRBJ2-1
CASSQARGGGQETQYF TGCGCCAGCAGCCAAGCCCGGGGAGGGGGACAAGAGACCCAGTACTTC - TRBV4-3 - TRBJ2-5
CAISGVGSTDTQYF TGTGCCATCAGTGGAGTGGGTAGCACAGATACGCAGTATTTT - TRBV10-3 - TRBJ2-3
CASSLFPDEQYF TGTGCCAGCAGCTTATTCCCCGACGAGCAGTACTTC - TRBV7-9 - TRBJ2-7
CASSVQIAGGGDGELFF TGTGCCAGCAGCGTTCAAATAGCGGGAGGCGGTGACGGGGAGCTGTTTTTT TRBD2 TRBV9 - TRBJ2-2
CASSPPGLTNNEQFF TGTGCCAGCAGTCCACCGGGACTAACTAACAATGAGCAGTTCTTC TRBD2 TRBV7-9 - TRBJ2-1
CASSPGPSRNQPQHF TGTGCCAGCAGTCCCGGCCCCTCTCGCAATCAGCCCCAGCATTTT - TRBV27 - TRBJ1-5
CSARGLYGYTF TGCAGCGCGAGGGGGCTATATGGCTACACCTTC TRBD1 TRBV29-1 - TRBJ1-2
CASSSWGQETQYF TGTGCCAGCAGCTCCTGGGGCCAAGAGACCCAGTACTTC - TRBV7-9 - TRBJ2-5
CASSETGGGYGYTF TGTGCCAGCAGTGAAACAGGGGGAGGGTATGGCTACACCTTC TRBD1 TRBV27 once TRBJ1-2
CASSINASSYTF TGTGCCAGTAGTATTAACGCCAGTAGCTACACCTTC - TRBV19 - TRBJ1-2